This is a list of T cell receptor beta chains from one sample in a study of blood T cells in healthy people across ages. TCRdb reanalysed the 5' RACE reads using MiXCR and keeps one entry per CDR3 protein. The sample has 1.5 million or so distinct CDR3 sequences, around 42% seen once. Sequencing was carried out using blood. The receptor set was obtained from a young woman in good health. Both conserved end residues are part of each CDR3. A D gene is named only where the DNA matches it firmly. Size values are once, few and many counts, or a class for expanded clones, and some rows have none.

cdr3_nt: TGTGCCATCAGTGAGGGACAGGGAAACACTGAAGCTTTCTTT; cdr3_aa: CAISEGQGNTEAFF; d_call: TRBD1; clone_size: few; j_call: TRBJ1-1; v_call: TRBV10-3
cdr3_nt: TGTGCCACCAGCAGGGGGGACAGATACACAGATACGCAGTATTTT; cdr3_aa: CATSRGDRYTDTQYF; d_call: TRBD1; clone_size: once; j_call: TRBJ2-3; v_call: TRBV15
cdr3_nt: TGTGCCAGCAGTCCCCATACGAACACTGAAGCTTTCTTT; cdr3_aa: CASSPHTNTEAFF; d_call: -; clone_size: -; j_call: TRBJ1-1; v_call: TRBV28
cdr3_nt: TGTGCCAGCAGAGGACAGGGGGCCGGCTACGAGCAGTACTTC; cdr3_aa: CASRGQGAGYEQYF; d_call: TRBD1; clone_size: many; j_call: TRBJ2-7; v_call: TRBV12-3/TRBV12-4
cdr3_nt: TGTGCCAGCAGTGTCCCGGGCGGAAATACCTACAATGAGCAGTTCTTC; cdr3_aa: CASSVPGGNTYNEQFF; d_call: -; clone_size: -; j_call: TRBJ2-1; v_call: TRBV2
cdr3_nt: TGTGCCAGCAGCAGAGGGCCTGGGAATTCACCCCTCCACTTT; cdr3_aa: CASSRGPGNSPLHF; d_call: -; clone_size: -; j_call: TRBJ1-6; v_call: TRBV7-9
cdr3_nt: TGCGCCAGCAGCCTCGCGTGGTTGAACACTGAAGCTTTCTTT; cdr3_aa: CASSLAWLNTEAFF; d_call: -; clone_size: -; j_call: TRBJ1-1; v_call: TRBV4-1
cdr3_nt: TGTGCCAGCAGTATCCCGGGACAGGGCAATGAAAAACTGTTTTTT; cdr3_aa: CASSIPGQGNEKLFF; d_call: TRBD1; clone_size: -; j_call: TRBJ1-4; v_call: TRBV28
cdr3_nt: TGCAGCGTTGAAGGGACCCCCGGCAATGAGCAGTTCTTC; cdr3_aa: CSVEGTPGNEQFF; d_call: -; clone_size: many; j_call: TRBJ2-1; v_call: TRBV29-1
cdr3_nt: TGTGCCAGCAGTTCCTGGGGGAGCGGGGAAAATGAGCAGTACTTC; cdr3_aa: CASSSWGSGENEQYF; d_call: TRBD2; clone_size: once; j_call: TRBJ2-5; v_call: TRBV12-3/TRBV12-4
cdr3_nt: TGTGCCTGGAGTGTATCGCCCGGAGGAGTCAGTAATGAGCAGTTCTTC; cdr3_aa: CAWSVSPGGVSNEQFF; d_call: -; clone_size: few; j_call: TRBJ2-1; v_call: TRBV30
cdr3_nt: TGTGCCAGCAGTGAGTTCTGGGGGCGGGAGCAGTACTTC; cdr3_aa: CASSEFWGREQYF; d_call: -; clone_size: few; j_call: TRBJ2-7; v_call: TRBV2
cdr3_nt: TGTGCCAGCAGCCCCCGTCTGACCACCGGGGAGCTGTTTTTT; cdr3_aa: CASSPRLTTGELFF; d_call: -; clone_size: many; j_call: TRBJ2-2; v_call: TRBV9
cdr3_nt: TGTGCCAGCAGGATTGACAGGTCCTATGGCTACACCTTC; cdr3_aa: CASRIDRSYGYTF; d_call: -; clone_size: -; j_call: TRBJ1-2; v_call: TRBV27
cdr3_nt: TGTGCCAGCAGTTTAAAATGGGTGAATGAGCAGTACTTC; cdr3_aa: CASSLKWVNEQYF; d_call: -; clone_size: -; j_call: TRBJ2-5; v_call: TRBV12-3/TRBV12-4
cdr3_nt: TGTGCCAGCAGTTTAGCTCAGGGTCTAGGCGAGCAGTACTTC; cdr3_aa: CASSLAQGLGEQYF; d_call: -; clone_size: -; j_call: TRBJ2-7; v_call: TRBV12-3/TRBV12-4
cdr3_nt: TGTGCCAGCAGCCCCGGTGCAGGGAACACTGAAGCTTTCTTT; cdr3_aa: CASSPGAGNTEAFF; d_call: -; clone_size: few; j_call: TRBJ1-1; v_call: TRBV28
cdr3_nt: TGTGCCAGCAGTTTATCTGATAATCAGCCCCAGCATTTT; cdr3_aa: CASSLSDNQPQHF; d_call: -; clone_size: many; j_call: TRBJ1-5; v_call: TRBV27
cdr3_nt: TGTGCCAGCAGTCGAACGGGCTCAGGGCCAGATACGCAGTATTTT; cdr3_aa: CASSRTGSGPDTQYF; d_call: -; clone_size: -; j_call: TRBJ2-3; v_call: TRBV6-2/TRBV6-3
cdr3_nt: TGCGCCAGCAGCCCCGGACTAGCGGGGGGTGTCTACGAGCAGTACTTC; cdr3_aa: CASSPGLAGGVYEQYF; d_call: TRBD2; clone_size: -; j_call: TRBJ2-7; v_call: TRBV4-1
cdr3_nt: TGCGCCAGCAGGGACACGGCCGATCAGCCCCAGCATTTT; cdr3_aa: CASRDTADQPQHF; d_call: -; clone_size: -; j_call: TRBJ1-5; v_call: TRBV5-1
cdr3_nt: TGTGCCAGCAGCCGACCGGGACTAGCGGGAGGAGAGACCCAGTACTTC; cdr3_aa: CASSRPGLAGGETQYF; d_call: TRBD2; clone_size: -; j_call: TRBJ2-5; v_call: TRBV3-1
cdr3_nt: TGTGCCAGCAGGCAGAGGGATAACACTGAAGCTTTCTTT; cdr3_aa: CASRQRDNTEAFF; d_call: -; clone_size: -; j_call: TRBJ1-1; v_call: TRBV2
cdr3_nt: TGTGCCAGCAGTTTTCCCTCTGTGGGGCTGGACAATGAGCAGTTCTTC; cdr3_aa: CASSFPSVGLDNEQFF; d_call: -; clone_size: -; j_call: TRBJ2-1; v_call: TRBV7-9
cdr3_nt: TGCGCCAGCAGCTTAAGCGGGGGACTAGAAGAGCAGTACTTC; cdr3_aa: CASSLSGGLEEQYF; d_call: TRBD2; clone_size: many; j_call: TRBJ2-7; v_call: TRBV5-1
cdr3_nt: TGTGCCAGCACGTTAGGCACCCGGAGATCGACAGATACGCAGTATTTT; cdr3_aa: CASTLGTRRSTDTQYF; d_call: -; clone_size: -; j_call: TRBJ2-3; v_call: TRBV6-5
cdr3_nt: TGCAGTGCTAGGCGCGGGAGTAGGGAGCAGTACTTC; cdr3_aa: CSARRGSREQYF; d_call: TRBD2; clone_size: -; j_call: TRBJ2-7; v_call: TRBV20-1
cdr3_nt: TGTGCCAGCACGGACACCGGGACAGGGTCTGATGAGCAGTTCTTC; cdr3_aa: CASTDTGTGSDEQFF; d_call: TRBD1; clone_size: few; j_call: TRBJ2-1; v_call: TRBV9
cdr3_nt: TGTGCCATCAGTGACAGTTCCTCTGGGGCCAACGTCCTGACTTTC; cdr3_aa: CAISDSSSGANVLTF; d_call: -; clone_size: many; j_call: TRBJ2-6; v_call: TRBV10-3
cdr3_nt: TGTGCCAGCAGCGCAGCACTAGTATTGGCGGGCTCTGGGGCCAACGTCCTGACTTTC; cdr3_aa: CASSAALVLAGSGANVLTF; d_call: -; clone_size: few; j_call: TRBJ2-6; v_call: TRBV11-2
cdr3_nt: TGTGCCAGCAGATTCAGCGGGAGAGGGACAGATACGCAGTATTTT; cdr3_aa: CASRFSGRGTDTQYF; d_call: TRBD2; clone_size: -; j_call: TRBJ2-3; v_call: TRBV3-1
cdr3_nt: TGCGCCAGCAGCCAAGTCGAAGCGGAGGGGGTTCTCAATGAGCAGTTCTTC; cdr3_aa: CASSQVEAEGVLNEQFF; d_call: -; clone_size: -; j_call: TRBJ2-1; v_call: TRBV4-1
cdr3_nt: TGTGCCAGCAGCCAAGACAGGGGCACCCGCTCTGGAAACACCATATATTTT; cdr3_aa: CASSQDRGTRSGNTIYF; d_call: -; clone_size: -; j_call: TRBJ1-3; v_call: TRBV4-2
cdr3_nt: TGCGCCAGCAGCCAAGCGGTGGGGACTAGCGCCACCGAGCAGTTCTTC; cdr3_aa: CASSQAVGTSATEQFF; d_call: TRBD2; clone_size: few; j_call: TRBJ2-1; v_call: TRBV4-1
cdr3_nt: TGTGCCAGCAGTTACCGGGCGGGGTCGCAAGAGACCCAGTACTTC; cdr3_aa: CASSYRAGSQETQYF; d_call: -; clone_size: -; j_call: TRBJ2-5; v_call: TRBV6-2/TRBV6-3
cdr3_nt: TGTGCCAGCAGTGAATGGGCACCTGATGCCTACGAGCAGTACTTC; cdr3_aa: CASSEWAPDAYEQYF; d_call: -; clone_size: -; j_call: TRBJ2-7; v_call: TRBV6-1
cdr3_nt: TGTGCCAGCAGTGACAGAGTTCAACATGAGCAGTTCTTC; cdr3_aa: CASSDRVQHEQFF; d_call: -; clone_size: -; j_call: TRBJ2-1; v_call: TRBV27
cdr3_nt: TGTGCCAGCTCCCAACGGACAGGGGAGGCGAACGAGCAGTACTTC; cdr3_aa: CASSQRTGEANEQYF; d_call: TRBD1; clone_size: few; j_call: TRBJ2-7; v_call: TRBV18
cdr3_nt: TGTGCCAGCAGCCCCGTCGTGCAGGAGCAGTTCTTC; cdr3_aa: CASSPVVQEQFF; d_call: -; clone_size: -; j_call: TRBJ2-1; v_call: TRBV7-9
cdr3_nt: TGCAGCGTTGAAGATCTGGACAGGGGCCCTACCTACGAGCAGTACTTC; cdr3_aa: CSVEDLDRGPTYEQYF; d_call: TRBD1; clone_size: -; j_call: TRBJ2-7; v_call: TRBV29-1
cdr3_nt: TGTGCCAGCAGTTTTTTGCCAGGGGGCGCAGGGCAGCCCCAGCATTTT; cdr3_aa: CASSFLPGGAGQPQHF; d_call: TRBD1; clone_size: once; j_call: TRBJ1-5; v_call: TRBV27
cdr3_nt: TGTGCCAGCAGCGCCCGTGGGGCCAACGTCCTGACTTTC; cdr3_aa: CASSARGANVLTF; d_call: -; clone_size: -; j_call: TRBJ2-6; v_call: TRBV12-3/TRBV12-4
cdr3_nt: TGTGCCAGCAGTTTCGGGACAAAGAACACTGAAGCTTTCTTT; cdr3_aa: CASSFGTKNTEAFF; d_call: -; clone_size: -; j_call: TRBJ1-1; v_call: TRBV12-3/TRBV12-4
cdr3_nt: TGTGCCAGCAGCTTTGACCGATCACCCTACAATGAGCAGTTCTTC; cdr3_aa: CASSFDRSPYNEQFF; d_call: -; clone_size: -; j_call: TRBJ2-1; v_call: TRBV7-9
cdr3_nt: TGTGCCAGCAGCCAAGTATCCAGCACCGGGGAGCTGTTTTTT; cdr3_aa: CASSQVSSTGELFF; d_call: -; clone_size: -; j_call: TRBJ2-2; v_call: TRBV3-1
cdr3_nt: TGTGCCAGCAGTTTTGAGAGCGATGAGCAGTACTTC; cdr3_aa: CASSFESDEQYF; d_call: -; clone_size: -; j_call: TRBJ2-7; v_call: TRBV12-3/TRBV12-4
cdr3_nt: TGCAGTGCTAGAGACCCAGTACACTATGGCTACACCTTC; cdr3_aa: CSARDPVHYGYTF; d_call: -; clone_size: -; j_call: TRBJ1-2; v_call: TRBV20-1
cdr3_nt: TGCAGTGCTGCAGGGGCGACAATGAACACTGAAGCTTTCTTT; cdr3_aa: CSAAGATMNTEAFF; d_call: -; clone_size: -; j_call: TRBJ1-1; v_call: TRBV20-1